This T cell receptor (beta chain) was documented in a study of blood T cells in healthy people across ages. General study findings and limits: Naive CD4+ cells and diversity were both higher in long-lived donors than in aged donors.

In germline, CDR1 is MNHNS, CDR2 SASEGT. V gave up 5 bases and J gave up 10 bases, with 8 bases separating them. The CDR3 totals 10 residues. Next came a second PCR, run for 7 to 11 cycles, which used a sample-barcoded 5' primer along with a J-beta primer mix. TCRdb used MiXCR to reprocess the 5' RACE reads, holding one entry per CDR3 protein. The sample yields roughly 1,100,000 distinct CDR3 sequences, under 30% seen once. Of note for this clonotype: Its target is not known.

These same records also appear under a second study, on T cells of mothers and their children. That source notes: Not a single persistent microchimeric T cell clone was detected.

The sample was blood. This chain joins TRBV6-1 and TRBJ1-2; D is undetermined. The receptor's source is a girl aged 2 to 10 in good health. The DNA for the CDR3 is TGTGCCAGCAGTTGGCAAGCCTACACCTTC. It encodes CASSWQAYTF.